This T cell receptor beta chain was found in a study of T cell changes during pregnancy in multiple sclerosis. The length of the CDR3 is 15 residues. Germline V gene data show CDR1 as PRHDT and CDR2 as FYEKMQ (reference sequence). J lost 2 bases, V lost 5 bases, and 3 bases had no gene match. Data came from immunoSEQ multiplex PCR; TCRdb stores just in-frame clones and leaves some out. The data hold nearly 110,000 clones, with 85% to 95% observed a single time. The chain carries TRBV13 and TRBJ2-3; 11 bases align to TRBD2. Sequencing used peripheral blood, obtained in the third trimester of pregnancy. This receptor was obtained from a female donor in good health, enrolled as a control in a pregnancy study. The CDR3 DNA follows: TGTGCCAGCAGCCGACTAGCGGGACTCACAGATACGCAGTATTTT. Translated, it gives CASSRLAGLTDTQYF.